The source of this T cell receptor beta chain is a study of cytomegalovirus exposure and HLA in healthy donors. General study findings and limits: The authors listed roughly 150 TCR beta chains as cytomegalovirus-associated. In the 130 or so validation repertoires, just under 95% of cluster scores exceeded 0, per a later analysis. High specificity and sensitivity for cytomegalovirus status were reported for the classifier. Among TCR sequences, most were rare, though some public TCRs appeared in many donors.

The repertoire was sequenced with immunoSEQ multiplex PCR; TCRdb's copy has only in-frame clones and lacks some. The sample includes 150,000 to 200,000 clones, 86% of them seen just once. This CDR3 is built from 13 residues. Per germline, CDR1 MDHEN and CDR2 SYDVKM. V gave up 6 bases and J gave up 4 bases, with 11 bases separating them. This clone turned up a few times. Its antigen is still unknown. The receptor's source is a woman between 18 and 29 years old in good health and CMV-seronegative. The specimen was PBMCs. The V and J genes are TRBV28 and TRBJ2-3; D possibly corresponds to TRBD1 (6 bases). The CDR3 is CASSIQGPDTQYF. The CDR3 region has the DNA TGTGCCAGCAGCATACAGGGCCCAGATACGCAGTATTTT.